This TCR beta chain was profiled in a study of cytomegalovirus exposure and HLA in healthy donors. Both 60 Vbeta primers and 13 Jbeta primers went into the PCR. TCRdb keeps only in-frame clones here, not all; method: immunoSEQ multiplex PCR. The sample holds some 70,000 clones. V dropped 4 bases and J dropped 5; count of bases not matched to a gene: 16. This CDR3 region has 17 residues. Germline loops: CDR1 SEHNR, CDR2 FQNEAQ (reference sequence). The source of this sequence is a middle-aged man in good health and CMV-seronegative. This chain uses TRBV7-9 with TRBJ2-7; 8 bases match TRBD1. The sample taken for sequencing was PBMCs. The DNA for the CDR3 is TGTGCCAGCAGCTCAACATACAACGGACAGGGTGAAGACGAGCAGTACTTC. It specifies CASSSTYNGQGEDEQYF.